This T cell receptor beta chain was recorded in a study of cytomegalovirus exposure and HLA in healthy donors (dated by TCRdb to the late 2010s). Study-level background: An earlier analysis of some 600 of the donors reported about 280 Gb of sequence data and around 100 million unique TCR beta sequences obtained from 180 million or so T cells. In a later genetic analysis, genome-wide SNP genotypes for about three fifths of the 666 donors were used, and that subset was treated as a discovery cohort. Class I and class II HLA loci were covered by the typing at four-digit resolution. Rather than using new phenotypic data, the later analysis identified candidate immune exposures from TCR beta sequences and from how often those sequences occurred across donors. Besides the first cohort of approximately 670 subjects, a separate validation cohort made up of 120 different subjects was used. Among some 400 genotyped donors of the cohort, an average of approximately 200,000 unique TCR beta nucleotide sequences was sequenced per donor, of which roughly 17% were non-productive. The genetic ancestry cluster associated with self-reported Caucasian donors included about four fifths of the roughly 390 genotyped donors. Several DR-DQ haplotypes were treated as single units for association and clustering because of strong linkage in the cohort. Every discovery cohort repertoire had been produced on one sequencing platform. Roughly 300 gigabases of sequencing data and tens of millions of unique TCR sequences made up an early release that covered some 640 HLA-typed donors. The number of typed donors differed by locus: 629-630 for A, B, C, DRB1 and DQB1; 522 for DQA1; approximately 600 for DPA1; and around 450 for DPB1. Using immunosequencing, the study profiled T cell repertoires from 550 to 750 subjects and related those repertoires to cytomegalovirus serostatus. The study aimed to test whether cataloging public T cell receptors could reveal signatures of past pathogen exposure. In a later analysis, previously published TCR beta repertoires from some 640 donors were re-analyzed and high-resolution HLA genotyping was added so that TCR occurrence patterns could be studied. Donor age, sex, ethnicity and CMV serostatus were compiled together with the repertoire data. To predict cytomegalovirus infection status, the study brought together high-throughput TCR immunosequencing, statistical association of individual TCRs with disease status, and machine learning. In an earlier analysis of 550 to 700 of the donors, high-throughput TCR beta sequencing was used to judge whether each TCR beta V gene segment behaved as functional or pseudogenic. General conclusions and limits of the study: Cytomegalovirus status was reported to be diagnosed by the classifier with high specificity and sensitivity in both the original and validation cohorts. A group of highly shared sequence variants was considered likely to be a technical artifact of the sequencing pipeline. In vitro tests confirmed that a few of the cytomegalovirus-associated TCR beta chains recognize cytomegalovirus antigens. This cohort had only TCR beta chains sequenced, and the lack of alpha or paired-chain data limited which features could be detected. V-gene and J-gene trimming of TCR beta chains was associated with a missense DCLRE1C variant in a later genetic analysis, and the association was replicated in an independent cohort. Linkage disequilibrium might explain the correlated functional status among segregating V segments, but an unknown experimental factor could not be ruled out. While some public TCRs were present in many individuals, most TCR sequences turned up only very rarely across donors. In an earlier analysis of approximately 600 of the donors, most TCR beta V segments were observed in productive rearrangements about 87% or about 30% of the time, broadly matching IMGT annotations. In a later analysis, several top co-occurrence clusters were reported to appear linked to parvovirus B19, influenza, CMV and Epstein-Barr virus. The earlier analysis of fewer than 750 of the donors excluded roughly 17 rarely observed V segments, including chromosome 9 orphons, because counts were too low. When HLA alleles, especially DR and DQ, strongly co-occurred, attributing TCR associations to individual alleles was difficult. Most CMV-associated TCR beta chains appeared to be HLA-restricted in a later analysis, and the HLA associations seemed to be driven largely by CMV exposure. Sequencing depth was assumed to be roughly uniform across donors in the presence/absence analyses, though that assumption may not hold. For the cohort, immune exposure information was limited to CMV serostatus. A later genetic analysis reported fewer N-insertions in productive TCRs among donors in an Asian-associated ancestry cluster than the approximately 670-donor mean. HLA typing was unavailable for some donors at each locus, so association tests used only the typed subset. A total of about 180 TCR beta chains were listed by the study as associated with cytomegalovirus. In a later analysis, 16,951 TCR beta sequences were associated with specific HLA alleles at a false discovery rate of 0.05. According to a later analysis, TCR association rates differed among HLA loci, with DRB1 alleles showing the most associated TCRs and HLA-C alleles showing the fewest. It was suggested by the authors that the approach could potentially be generalized to other disease states and immunological phenotypes. A further reported finding was that TCR beta sequences accurately predicted the HLA-A and HLA-B alleles for most subjects in the first cohort. In a later analysis, HLA-associated TCR beta chains were found to be more clonally expanded and to have lower generation probabilities than equally common non-associated chains.

As concerns this clone: It has no known antigen specificity. Base qualities are not recorded, but no much larger clone differs from it by a single base.

The library was produced with the immunoSEQ multiplex PCR assay. A mixture of 60 forward primers for TCR Vbeta segments and 13 reverse primers for TCR Jbeta segments was used in the multiplex PCR. The CDR3 region of rearranged TCR beta genes was amplified from genomic DNA by a multiplex PCR assay. The Illumina HiSeq System was used to sequence the amplified TCR beta libraries as 87-base-pair reads. Per the source publication's procedure: In a later analysis, some 80 million unique TCR beta chains were counted across the 650 to 700 repertoires, and about 10 million of these chains were shared by at least two donors. Raw reads were error-corrected and collapsed into unique sequences with a nearest-neighbor algorithm that merged closely related sequences to remove PCR and sequencing errors. V, D and J gene segments were assigned by aligning CDR3 sequences to IMGT reference sequences. For a sequence to be retained, at least a six-nucleotide match to both a V gene segment and a J gene segment was required. Rearrangements were called productive when the CDR3 lacked stop codons and stayed in frame with V and J; all others were non-productive. CDR3 was defined by IMGT convention, running from the second conserved V-encoded cysteine to the conserved J-encoded phenylalanine. In an earlier analysis of 500 to 650 of the donors, sequences lacking an unambiguous match to a single V gene segment were excluded. An earlier analysis of almost 600 of the donors classified V segments as functional when productive rearrangements were above 56.7% and as segregating when the standard deviation between donors was above 5%. A statistical classification framework was built for diagnosing cytomegalovirus status from the catalog of TCR beta chain sequences. In a later analysis, V and J genes were assigned by comparing TCR nucleotide sequences against IMGT/GENE-DB human TR gene sequences. The TCRdist pipeline was used in a later analysis to assign CDR3 sequences and most-parsimonious VDJ recombination scenarios. In a later analysis, each TCR beta chain was defined by its CDR3 amino acid sequence together with its V-gene family, and reads lacking a unique V-gene family were excluded. A later analysis removed 592 highly shared, low-generation-probability nucleotide sequences to deal with suspected cross-contamination and a sequencing artifact. A later analysis calculated a clonal expansion index for each public chain from normalized within-repertoire ranks of inferred template counts. Generation probabilities in a later analysis came from a VDJ recombination model fitted to out-of-frame rearrangements, and those results were checked against IGoR. In a later analysis, hypergeometric tests were used to score TCR-TCR, TCR-HLA and TCR-CMV co-occurrence, with a repertoire-size bias correction applied to TCR pairs. In a later analysis, false discovery rates were estimated by permuting HLA or CMV assignments 20 times. In a later analysis, co-occurring TCRs were grouped using DBSCAN, and TCRdist sequence similarity was added for clustering within HLA-allele-positive subsets. For co-occurrence clustering, repertoires with fewer than 30,000 or more than 120,000 public chains were excluded, along with 5 or 6 repertoires with anomalous nucleotide sharing. Held by TCRdb, this immuneACCESS table contains in-frame sequences only and omits some clones. Under half of the omission traces to an unresolved V gene where checked; the cause of the rest is unknown. Clonal size and the V and J genes are those of that table, whereas D and trimming came from the DNA. This sample holds around 130,000 clones; about 81% were observed only once. The ten most abundant clones make up more than 1.5% of the sample.

The cohort comprised fewer than 750 healthy bone marrow donors. Cohort members were all nominally healthy when sampled, although unrecorded immune exposures were likely present. The donor tested CMV seronegative, placing the donor among the 300 to 400 seronegative members of the cohort. A peripheral blood sample was collected from each donor, and TCR beta sequencing was performed on peripheral blood mononuclear cells. Genomic DNA extraction from the blood cell samples was performed with the Qiagen DNeasy Blood Extraction Kit. The specimen sequenced was PBMCs. The source is a man aged 35-49 years in good health and CMV-seronegative.

The DNA reads as follows: TGCGCCAGCAGCTTGGGCGCAGGGGATAGCAATCAGCCCCAGCATTTT. Translated, this is CASSLGAGDSNQPQHF. The chain is encoded by TRBV5-1 joined to TRBJ1-5; the D gene is perhaps TRBD1, on 6 matching bases. The CDR3 goes from the cysteine to the phenylalanine over 16 residues. The CDR3 DNA has 48 bases and is translated from base 1. CDR1 and CDR2 are drawn from the germline V gene: SGHRS, YFSETQ. V is shortened by 0 bases, J by 0 bases, and the region joining them spans 10 bases.